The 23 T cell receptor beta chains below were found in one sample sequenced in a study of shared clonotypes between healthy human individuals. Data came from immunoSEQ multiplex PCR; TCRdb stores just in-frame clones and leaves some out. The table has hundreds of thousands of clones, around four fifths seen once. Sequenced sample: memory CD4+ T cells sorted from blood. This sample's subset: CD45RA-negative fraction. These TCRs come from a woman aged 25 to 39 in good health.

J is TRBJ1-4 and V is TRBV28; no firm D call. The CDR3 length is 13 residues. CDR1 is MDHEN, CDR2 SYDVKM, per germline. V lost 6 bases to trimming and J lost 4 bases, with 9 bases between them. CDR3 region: CASSSRINEKLFF. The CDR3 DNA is TGTGCCAGCAGCTCACGAATTAATGAAAAACTGTTTTTT.

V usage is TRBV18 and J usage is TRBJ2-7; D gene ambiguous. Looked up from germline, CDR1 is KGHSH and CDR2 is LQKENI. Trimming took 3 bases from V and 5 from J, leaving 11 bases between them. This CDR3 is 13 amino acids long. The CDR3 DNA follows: TGTGCCAGCTCACCTGCATCGGTAGACGAGCAGTACTTC. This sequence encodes CASSPASVDEQYF.

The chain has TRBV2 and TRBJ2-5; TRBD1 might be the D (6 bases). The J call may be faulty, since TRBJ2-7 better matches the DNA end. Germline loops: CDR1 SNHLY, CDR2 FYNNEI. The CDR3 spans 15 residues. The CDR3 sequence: CASNRGTRSSYEQYF. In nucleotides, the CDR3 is TGTGCCAGCAATAGGGGGACAAGGAGCTCCTACGAGCAGTACTTC.

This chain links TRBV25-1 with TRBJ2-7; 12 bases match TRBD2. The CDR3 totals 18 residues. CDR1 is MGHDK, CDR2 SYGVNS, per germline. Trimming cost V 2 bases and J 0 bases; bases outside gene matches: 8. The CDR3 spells CASSEPRGTSGPSYEQYF. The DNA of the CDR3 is TGTGCCAGCAGTGAACCCCGGGGGACTAGCGGGCCCTCCTACGAGCAGTACTTC.

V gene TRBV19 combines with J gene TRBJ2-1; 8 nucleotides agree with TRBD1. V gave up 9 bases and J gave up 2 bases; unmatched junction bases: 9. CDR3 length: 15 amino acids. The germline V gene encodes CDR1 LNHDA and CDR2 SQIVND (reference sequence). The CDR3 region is CASGNPGQAYNEQFF. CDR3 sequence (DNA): TGTGCCAGCGGGAATCCGGGACAGGCCTACAATGAGCAGTTCTTC.

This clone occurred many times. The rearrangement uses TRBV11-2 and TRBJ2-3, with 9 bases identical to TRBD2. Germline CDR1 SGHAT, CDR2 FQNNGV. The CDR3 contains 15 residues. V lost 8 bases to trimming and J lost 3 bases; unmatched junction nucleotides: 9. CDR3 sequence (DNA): TGTGCCAGCGGCTGGTCTAGCGGGAAAACAGATACGCAGTATTTT. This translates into CASGWSSGKTDTQYF.

DNA for the CDR3: TGTGCCACCAGCAGAGATGGCAATCAGCCCCAGCATTTT. Translating it yields CATSRDGNQPQHF. J is TRBJ1-5 and V is TRBV15; D is uncertain. Germline CDR1 and CDR2: LNHNV and YYDKDF (reference sequence). The CDR3 has 13 residues. V was cut by 0 bases and J by 2 bases, with 2 bases left in between.

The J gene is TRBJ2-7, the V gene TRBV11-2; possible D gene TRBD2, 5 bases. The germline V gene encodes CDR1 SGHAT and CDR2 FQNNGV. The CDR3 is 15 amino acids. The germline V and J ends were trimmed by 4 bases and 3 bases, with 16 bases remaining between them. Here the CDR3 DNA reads TGTGCCAGCAGCTCACCCCGCGGGCCGCGCTACGAGCAGTACTTC. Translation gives CASSSPRGPRYEQYF.

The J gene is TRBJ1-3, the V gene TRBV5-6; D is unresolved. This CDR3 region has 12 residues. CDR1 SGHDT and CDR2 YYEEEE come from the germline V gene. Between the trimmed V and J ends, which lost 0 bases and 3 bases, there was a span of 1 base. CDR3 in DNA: TGTGCCAGCAGCTTGGATGGAAACACCATATATTTT. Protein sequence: CASSLDGNTIYF.

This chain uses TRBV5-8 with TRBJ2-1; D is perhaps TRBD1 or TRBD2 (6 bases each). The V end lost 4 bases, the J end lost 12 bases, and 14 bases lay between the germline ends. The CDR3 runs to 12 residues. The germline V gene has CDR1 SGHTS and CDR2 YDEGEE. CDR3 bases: TGTGCCAGCAGCATGATCAGGGGAGGGCAGTTCTTC. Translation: CASSMIRGGQFF.

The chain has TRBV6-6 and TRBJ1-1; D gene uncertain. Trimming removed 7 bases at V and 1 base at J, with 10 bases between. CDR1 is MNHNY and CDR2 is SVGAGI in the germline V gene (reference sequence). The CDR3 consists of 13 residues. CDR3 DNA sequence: TGTGCCAGCACCGCTACCTGGAACACTGAAGCTTTCTTT. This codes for CASTATWNTEAFF.

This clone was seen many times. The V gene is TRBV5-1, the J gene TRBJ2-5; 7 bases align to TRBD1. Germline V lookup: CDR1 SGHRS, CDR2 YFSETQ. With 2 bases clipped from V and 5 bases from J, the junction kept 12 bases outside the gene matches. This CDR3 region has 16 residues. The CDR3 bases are TGCGCCAGCAGCTTTATTACAGGGGTTCCGACGGAGACCCAGTACTTC. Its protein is CASSFITGVPTETQYF.

The CDR3 nucleotides read TGCGCCAGCAGCTTGGGCCACAGAGGCACCGGGGAGCTGTTTTTT. Protein sequence: CASSLGHRGTGELFF. V usage is TRBV5-1 and J usage is TRBJ2-2; D is unclear. Trimming removed 0 bases at V and 4 bases at J, with 10 bases between. The germline CDR1 and CDR2 sequences are SGHRS and YFSETQ. The CDR3 contains 15 residues.

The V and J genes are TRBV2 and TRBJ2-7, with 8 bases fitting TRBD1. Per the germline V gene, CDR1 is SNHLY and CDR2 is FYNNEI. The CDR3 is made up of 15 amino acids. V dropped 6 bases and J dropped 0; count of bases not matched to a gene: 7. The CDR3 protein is CASREQGGRSYEQYF. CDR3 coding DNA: TGTGCCAGCAGGGAACAGGGGGGCCGCTCCTACGAGCAGTACTTC.

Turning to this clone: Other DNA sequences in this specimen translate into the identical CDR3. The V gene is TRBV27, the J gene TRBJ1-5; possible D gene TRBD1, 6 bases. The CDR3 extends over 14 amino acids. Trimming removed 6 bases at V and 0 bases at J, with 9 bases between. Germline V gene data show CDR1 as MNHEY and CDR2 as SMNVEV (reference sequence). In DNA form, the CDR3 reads TGTGCCAGCAGCGGACAGTATAGCAATCAGCCCCAGCATTTT. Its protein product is CASSGQYSNQPQHF.

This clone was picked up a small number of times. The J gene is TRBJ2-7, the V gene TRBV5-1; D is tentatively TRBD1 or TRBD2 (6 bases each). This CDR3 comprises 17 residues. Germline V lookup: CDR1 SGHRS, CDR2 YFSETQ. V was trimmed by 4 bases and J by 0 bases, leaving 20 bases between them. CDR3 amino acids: CASSPRQEGVSSYEQYF. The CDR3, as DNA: TGCGCCAGCAGCCCAAGACAGGAGGGCGTGAGCTCCTACGAGCAGTACTTC. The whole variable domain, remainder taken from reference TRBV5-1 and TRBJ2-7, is KAGVTQTPRYLIKTRGQQVTLSCSPISGHRSVSWYQQTPGQGLQFLFEYFSETQRNKGNFPGRFSGRQFSNSRSEMNVSTLELGDSALYLCASSPRQEGVSSYEQYFGPGTRLTVT.

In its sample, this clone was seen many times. CDR3 nucleotides: TGTGCCAGCAGCCCTAGCAGAAACACCGGGGAGCTGTTTTTT. Its protein is CASSPSRNTGELFF. This chain uses TRBV7-3 with TRBJ2-2; D perhaps matches TRBD2 (5 bases). The germline V gene has CDR1 SGHTA and CDR2 FQGTGA. CDR3 length: 14 residues. Deletions cut 5 bases from V and 2 bases from J, with 9 bases between.

CDR3 DNA sequence: TGTGCCAGCAGCCGCGTCGGCGGGGAGCTGTTTTTT. It yields the protein CASSRVGGELFF. The chain uses TRBV11-2 and TRBJ2-2, with D uncertain. With 5 bases removed from V and 7 bases from J, the gap between germline ends came to 8 bases. CDR3 length: 12 residues. The germline gives CDR1 SGHAT, CDR2 FQNNGV.

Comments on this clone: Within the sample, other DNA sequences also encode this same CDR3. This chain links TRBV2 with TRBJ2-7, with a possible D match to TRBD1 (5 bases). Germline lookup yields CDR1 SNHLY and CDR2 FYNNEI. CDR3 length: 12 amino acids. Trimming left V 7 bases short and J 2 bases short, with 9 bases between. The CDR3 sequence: CASTPQAYEQYF. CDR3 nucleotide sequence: TGTGCCAGCACTCCACAGGCCTACGAGCAGTACTTC.

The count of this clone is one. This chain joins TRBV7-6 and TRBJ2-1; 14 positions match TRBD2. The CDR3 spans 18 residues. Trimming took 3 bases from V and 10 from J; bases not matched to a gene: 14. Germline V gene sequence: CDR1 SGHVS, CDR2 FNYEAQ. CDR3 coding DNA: TGTGCCAGCAGCTTGGGGACTAGCGGGAGAGCGATAGGTGGAGAGCAGTTCTTC. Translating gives CASSLGTSGRAIGGEQFF.

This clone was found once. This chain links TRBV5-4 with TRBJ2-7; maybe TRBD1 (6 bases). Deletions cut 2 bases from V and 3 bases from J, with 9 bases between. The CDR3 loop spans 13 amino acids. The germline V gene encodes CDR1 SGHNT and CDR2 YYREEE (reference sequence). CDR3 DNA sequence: TGTGCCAGCAGCTTACAGGGTGGCTACGAGCAGTACTTC. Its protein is CASSLQGGYEQYF. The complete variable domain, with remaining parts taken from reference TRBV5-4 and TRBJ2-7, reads ETGVTQSPTHLIKTRGQQVTLRCSSQSGHNTVSWYQQALGQGPQFIFQYYREEENGRGNFPPRFSGLQFPNYSSELNVNALELDDSALYLCASSLQGGYEQYFGPGTRLTVT.

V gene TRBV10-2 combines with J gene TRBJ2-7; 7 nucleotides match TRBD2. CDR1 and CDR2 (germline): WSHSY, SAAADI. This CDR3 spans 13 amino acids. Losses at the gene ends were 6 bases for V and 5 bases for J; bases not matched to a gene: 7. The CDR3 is CASRPGLLNEQYF. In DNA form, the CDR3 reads TGCGCCAGCAGACCGGGACTATTGAACGAGCAGTACTTC.

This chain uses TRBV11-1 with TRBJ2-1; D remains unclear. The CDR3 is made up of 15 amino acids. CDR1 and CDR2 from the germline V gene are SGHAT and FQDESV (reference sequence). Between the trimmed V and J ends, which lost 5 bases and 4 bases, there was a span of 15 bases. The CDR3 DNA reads TGTGCCAGCAGCGCAACCCGGGTAAGGTACAATGAGCAGTTCTTC. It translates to CASSATRVRYNEQFF.